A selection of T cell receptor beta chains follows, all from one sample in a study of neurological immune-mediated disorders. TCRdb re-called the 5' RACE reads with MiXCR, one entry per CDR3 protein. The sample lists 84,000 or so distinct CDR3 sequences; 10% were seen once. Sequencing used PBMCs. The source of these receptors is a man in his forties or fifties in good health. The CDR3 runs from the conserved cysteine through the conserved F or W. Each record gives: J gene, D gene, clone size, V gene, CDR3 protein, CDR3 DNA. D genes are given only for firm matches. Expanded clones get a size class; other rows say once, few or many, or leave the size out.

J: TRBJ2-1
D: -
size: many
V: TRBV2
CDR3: CASSGGMVGREGEQFF
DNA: TGTGCCAGCAGTGGGGGGATGGTAGGTAGGGAAGGTGAGCAGTTCTTC

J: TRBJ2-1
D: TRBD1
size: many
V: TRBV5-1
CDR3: CASSRTGAHDEQFF
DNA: TGCGCCAGCAGCCGGACAGGGGCGCACGATGAGCAGTTCTTC

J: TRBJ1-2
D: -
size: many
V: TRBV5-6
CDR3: CASSLNRVTYGYTF
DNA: TGTGCCAGCAGCTTGAACAGGGTTACCTATGGCTACACCTTC

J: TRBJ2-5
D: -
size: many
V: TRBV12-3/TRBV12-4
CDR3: CASSLTGPSIETQYF
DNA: TGTGCCAGCAGCTTAACCGGCCCCTCGATAGAGACCCAGTACTTC

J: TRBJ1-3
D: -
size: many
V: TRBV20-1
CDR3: CSAPDRLSGNTIYF
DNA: TGCAGTGCTCCCGACAGGCTCTCTGGAAACACCATATATTTT

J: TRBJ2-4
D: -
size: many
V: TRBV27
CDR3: CASKGGGNIQYF
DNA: TGTGCCAGCAAGGGGGGGGGGAACATTCAGTACTTC

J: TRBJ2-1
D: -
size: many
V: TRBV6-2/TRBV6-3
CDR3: CASKSLNEQFF
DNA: TGTGCCAGCAAGAGTCTCAATGAGCAGTTCTTC

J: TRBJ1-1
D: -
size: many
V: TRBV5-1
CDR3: CASSFPLGGGTEAFF
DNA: TGCGCCAGCAGCTTTCCCCTCGGCGGGGGAACTGAAGCTTTCTTT

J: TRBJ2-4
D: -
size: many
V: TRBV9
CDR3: CASNGGLAKNIQYF
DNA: TGTGCCAGCAACGGTGGGTTAGCCAAAAACATTCAGTACTTC

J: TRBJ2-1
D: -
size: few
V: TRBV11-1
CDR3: CASSLVLLPPGNEQFF
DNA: TGTGCCAGCAGCTTAGTGTTACTTCCTCCGGGCAATGAGCAGTTCTTC

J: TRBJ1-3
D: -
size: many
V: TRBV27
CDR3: CASSFSQGPISGNTIYF
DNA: TGTGCCAGCAGTTTCTCGCAGGGCCCGATCTCTGGAAACACCATATATTTT

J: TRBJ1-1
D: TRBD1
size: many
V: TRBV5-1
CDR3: CASSFRTGQNTEAFF
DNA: TGCGCCAGCAGCTTCCGGACAGGGCAGAACACTGAAGCTTTCTTT

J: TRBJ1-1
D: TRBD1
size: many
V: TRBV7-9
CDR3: CASSFEGQGYTEAFF
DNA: TGTGCCAGCAGCTTCGAGGGACAGGGGTACACTGAAGCTTTCTTT

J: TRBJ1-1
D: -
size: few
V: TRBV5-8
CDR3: CASSLDDRDTEAFF
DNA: TGTGCCAGCAGCCTCGATGATCGGGACACTGAAGCTTTCTTT

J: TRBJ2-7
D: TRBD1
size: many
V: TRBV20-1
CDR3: CSALTGASYEQYF
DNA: TGCAGTGCTTTAACAGGGGCTTCCTACGAGCAGTACTTC

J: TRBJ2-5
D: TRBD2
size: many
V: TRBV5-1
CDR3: CASSLASGTGLAGGQETQYF
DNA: TGCGCCAGCAGCTTGGCCTCGGGGACGGGACTAGCGGGGGGGCAAGAGACCCAGTACTTC

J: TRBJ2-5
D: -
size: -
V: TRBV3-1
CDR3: CASRFDGDVETQYF
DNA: TGTGCCAGCAGATTCGACGGGGATGTGGAGACCCAGTACTTC

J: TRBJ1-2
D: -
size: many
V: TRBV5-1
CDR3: CASSLGTSQQLSGYTF
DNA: TGCGCCAGCAGCTTGGGGACGTCCCAGCAGCTATCTGGCTACACCTTC

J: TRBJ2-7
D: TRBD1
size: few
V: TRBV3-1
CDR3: CASSQDRTGGMDEQYF
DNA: TGTGCCAGCAGCCAAGACCGGACAGGCGGAATGGACGAGCAGTACTTC